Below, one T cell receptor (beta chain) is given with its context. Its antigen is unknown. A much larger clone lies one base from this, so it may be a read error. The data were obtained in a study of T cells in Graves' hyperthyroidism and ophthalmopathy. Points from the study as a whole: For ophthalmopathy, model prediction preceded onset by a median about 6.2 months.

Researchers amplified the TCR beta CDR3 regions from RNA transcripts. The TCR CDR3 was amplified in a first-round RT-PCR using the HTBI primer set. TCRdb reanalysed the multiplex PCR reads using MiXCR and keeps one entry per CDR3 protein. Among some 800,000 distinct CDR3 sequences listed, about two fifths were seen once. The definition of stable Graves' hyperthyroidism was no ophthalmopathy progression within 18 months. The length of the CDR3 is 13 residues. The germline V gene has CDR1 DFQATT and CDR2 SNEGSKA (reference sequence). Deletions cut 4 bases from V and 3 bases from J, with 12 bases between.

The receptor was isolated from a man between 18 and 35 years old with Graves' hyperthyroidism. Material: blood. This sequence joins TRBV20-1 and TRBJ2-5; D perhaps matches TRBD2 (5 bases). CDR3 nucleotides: TGCAGTGCTAAAGCGGACTCGGAAGAGACCCAGTACTTC. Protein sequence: CSAKADSEETQYF.